This T cell receptor (beta chain) is drawn from a study of blood T cell repertoires in COVID-19. This table comes from immunoSEQ multiplex PCR, and its TCRdb copy is limited to in-frame clones, with some not included. Of over 200,000 clones in the sample, around 84% were seen once. The V gene lost 8 bases and the J gene lost 4 bases, with 9 bases spanning the gap. Germline V gives CDR1 MNHEY, CDR2 SMNVEV (reference sequence). The CDR3 consists of 11 residues. This receptor was obtained from a woman of 80 years or more with active or convalescent COVID-19. The specimen sequenced was peripheral blood. This sequence joins TRBV27 and TRBJ2-7, with D hard to call. CDR3 coding DNA: TGTGCCAGCGAGTCGCCGTACGAGCAGTACTTC. It translates to CASESPYEQYF.